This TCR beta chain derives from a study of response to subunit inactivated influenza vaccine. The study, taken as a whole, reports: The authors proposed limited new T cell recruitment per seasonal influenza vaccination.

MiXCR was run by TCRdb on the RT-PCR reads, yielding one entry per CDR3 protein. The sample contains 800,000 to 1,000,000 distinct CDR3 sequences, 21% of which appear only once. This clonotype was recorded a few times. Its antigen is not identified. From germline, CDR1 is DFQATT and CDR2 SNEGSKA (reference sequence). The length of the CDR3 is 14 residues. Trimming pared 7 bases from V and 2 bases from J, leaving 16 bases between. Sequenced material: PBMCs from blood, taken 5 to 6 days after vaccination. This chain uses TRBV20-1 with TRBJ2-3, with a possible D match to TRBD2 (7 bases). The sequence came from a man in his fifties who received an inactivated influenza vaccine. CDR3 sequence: CSVLGGGNTDTQYF. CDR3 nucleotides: TGCAGTGTCCTGGGAGGGGGAAACACAGATACGCAGTATTTT.